This record covers a single TCR beta chain. The record originates from a study of monozygotic twins with inflammatory bowel disease. Addition of UMIs with a 6-nucleotide sample barcode was achieved by template switching. TCRdb reprocessed the 5' RACE reads and stores each CDR3 protein as one record, lacking DNA. The listing contains more than 300,000 distinct CDR3 sequences. The sequenced material came from blood. This receptor was identified in a human donor with ulcerative colitis or Crohn's disease, or a healthy co-twin of an affected twin (not recorded which).

The CDR3 here is CASSFSNSNQPQHF. The V call is TRBV12-3 or TRBV12-4, the J call TRBJ1-5. CDR3 length equals 14 residues.